The clone carrying this TCR beta chain was observed many times. Its antigen is as yet unknown. MiXCR, run by TCRdb on the multiplex PCR reads, gives a single entry per CDR3 protein. The table lists roughly 120,000 distinct CDR3 sequences, 20% of them singletons. These data come from a study of breast tumors, draining lymph nodes, adjacent tissues. Study-wide findings and caveats: Tumor T cell lymph node origin was a supported hypothesis, not proven. Most tumor T cells seemingly derive from lymph node, then expand in tumor.

The lymph nodes were axillary draining lymph nodes from breast cancer patients. Germline CDR1 LNHDA, CDR2 SQIVND (reference sequence). The CDR3 consists of 13 residues. Trimming left V 2 bases short and J 2 bases short, with 5 bases between. This chain uses TRBV19 with TRBJ2-3; D not resolved. The specimen was axillary lymph node tissue. This TCR was recovered from a female donor with breast cancer. Some clones in this sample may be carry-over from other donors' samples. CDR3 residues: CASSILTTDTQYF. In nucleotides, the CDR3 is TGTGCCAGTAGTATACTGACCACAGATACGCAGTATTTT.